The 28 T cell receptor beta chains presented below share a single source sample, sequenced in a study of T cells after yellow fever vaccination. TCRdb fed the 5' RACE reads into MiXCR, producing one record per CDR3 protein. The sample carries 320,000 or so distinct CDR3 sequences, approximately 8% recorded once. The starting material was PBMCs, obtained about 49 days after the first yellow fever vaccination. Every receptor here comes from a man between 18 and 35 years old who received the YFV17D yellow fever vaccine.

The gene calls are TRBV9 and TRBJ2-1; TRBD1 matches at 10 bases. The V gene's germline CDR1 is SGDLS and CDR2 YYNGEE. With V trimmed by 0 bases and J by 7 bases, 7 bases remained unmatched. The CDR3 is made up of 16 amino acids. The CDR3 is CASSVGLDRGSNEQFF. The CDR3 bases are TGTGCCAGCAGCGTAGGATTGGACAGGGGGTCTAATGAGCAGTTCTTC.

The rearrangement joins TRBV9 to TRBJ2-3, with D tentatively TRBD1 or TRBD2 (5 bases each). CDR1 SGDLS and CDR2 YYNGEE come from the germline V gene. The CDR3 contains 15 residues. Deletions cut 0 bases from V and 2 bases from J, with 10 bases between. The CDR3 loop reads CASSVGWGSTDTQYF. CDR3 bases: TGTGCCAGCAGCGTAGGGTGGGGGTCCACAGATACGCAGTATTTT.

Here the CDR3 DNA reads TGCAGTGCCCCCGGACAGGTTGCGGGGGAGCAGTACTTC. Translation gives CSAPGQVAGEQYF. This chain links TRBV20-1 with TRBJ2-7; D is possibly TRBD1 (7 bases). The CDR3 is 13 amino acids. V was cut by 6 bases and J by 7 bases, with 19 bases left in between. In germline, CDR1 is DFQATT, CDR2 SNEGSKA (reference sequence).

The chain uses TRBV10-1 and TRBJ2-3, with 8 bases lining up with TRBD1. The junction had 4 bases not matched to a gene; V was cut back by 2 bases and J by 3 bases. From germline, CDR1 is WNHNN and CDR2 SYGVQD (reference sequence). The CDR3 runs 15 residues. The CDR3 region is CASSEGTGATDTQYF. CDR3 DNA sequence: TGCGCCAGCAGTGAGGGGACAGGCGCTACAGATACGCAGTATTTT.

This clonotype has more than one count but fewer than ten. This CDR3 is CASSLSPRNNEQFF. The CDR3 region has the DNA TGTGCCAGCAGTTTATCGCCCCGGAACAATGAGCAGTTCTTC. The chain joins TRBV27 to TRBJ2-1; the D is unclear. Germline loops: CDR1 MNHEY, CDR2 SMNVEV (reference sequence). The V and J ends lost 0 bases and 5 bases respectively, with 8 bases between them. This CDR3 is 14 amino acids long.

In this sample, this clonotype turned up a few times. The CDR3 DNA follows: TGTGCCACGCACTCCCCTGACCTACCCTACGAGCAGTACTTC. It is translated as CATHSPDLPYEQYF. J is TRBJ2-7 and V is TRBV12-3 or TRBV12-4; no definite D call. The V end lost 10 bases, the J end lost 2 bases, and 18 bases lay between the germline ends. The CDR3 is 14 amino acids.

This clonotype appeared a few times. The V call is TRBV18, the J call TRBJ2-1, with 8 bases identical to TRBD1. The CDR3 extends over 16 amino acids. The junction had 12 bases not matched to a gene; V was cut back by 5 bases and J by 6 bases. The V gene's germline CDR1 is KGHSH and CDR2 LQKENI. CDR3 region: CASSIQDRAKGNEQFF. The CDR3 DNA follows: TGTGCCAGCTCAATCCAGGACAGGGCCAAAGGCAATGAGCAGTTCTTC.

This clonotype was detected ten times or more. The genes are TRBV12-5 and TRBJ2-2; D is uncertain. V was shortened by 5 bases and J by 5 bases, with 6 bases between the two germline ends. Germline lookup yields CDR1 LGHNT and CDR2 FRNRAP. The CDR3 has 12 amino acids. In DNA form, the CDR3 reads TGTGCTAGTGGTCCCGATACCGGGGAGCTGTTTTTT. Translated, it gives CASGPDTGELFF.

This clonotype appeared a few times. J is TRBJ2-1 and V is TRBV7-2; D remains unclear. The CDR3 has 17 residues. The V gene's germline CDR1 is SGHTA and CDR2 FQGNSA. Trimming took off 5 bases at V and 0 bases at J, with 17 bases between the two ends. This chain's CDR3 is CASSPGPRTSSYNEQFF. For the CDR3, the DNA is TGTGCCAGCAGCCCGGGTCCTAGGACGAGCTCCTACAATGAGCAGTTCTTC.

The CDR3 protein is CASRATQGATDEQFF. The DNA of the CDR3 is TGTGCCAGCAGAGCCACACAGGGGGCAACCGATGAGCAGTTCTTC. The chain employs TRBV7-8 and TRBJ2-1, with TRBD1 identical over 9 bases. This CDR3 region has 15 residues. Germline V gene sequence: CDR1 SGHVS, CDR2 FQNEAQ. V was pared by 6 bases and J by 8 bases, with 11 bases of the junction left unmatched.

This clonotype was recorded a few times. The rearrangement joins TRBV2 to TRBJ1-2; TRBD1 agrees at 12 bases. The CDR3 length is 15 residues. Trimming at V came to 4 bases and at J to 7 bases, leaving 7 bases not matched to a gene. Germline V CDR1 and CDR2: SNHLY, FYNNEI. CDR3 protein: CASSVDGTGGGGYTF. The CDR3 nucleotides read TGTGCCAGCAGTGTAGACGGGACAGGGGGCGGTGGCTACACCTTC.

This clonotype was recorded at least ten times. The V call is TRBV5-1, the J call TRBJ2-3; 8 bases agree with TRBD2. The CDR3 consists of 17 residues. Germline V gives CDR1 SGHRS, CDR2 YFSETQ. V was pared by 0 bases and J by 2 bases, with 8 bases of the junction left unmatched. The CDR3 sequence is CASSLVPSGGLTDTQYF. In nucleotides, the CDR3 is TGCGCCAGCAGCTTGGTCCCGAGCGGGGGCCTCACAGATACGCAGTATTTT. Full variable domain (rest looked up from reference TRBV5-1 and TRBJ2-3): KAGVTQTPRYLIKTRGQQVTLSCSPISGHRSVSWYQQTPGQGLQFLFEYFSETQRNKGNFPGRFSGRQFSNSRSEMNVSTLELGDSALYLCASSLVPSGGLTDTQYFGPGTRLTVL.

This clonotype was counted between two and nine times. The chain has TRBV24-1 and TRBJ2-1, with 13 bases aligning to TRBD2. This CDR3 comprises 15 residues. V shed 4 bases and J 7 bases; nucleotides not matched to a gene: 3. The germline V gene has CDR1 KGHDR and CDR2 SFDVKD. This chain's CDR3 is CATSDRTSGGNEQFF. The DNA of the CDR3 is TGTGCCACCAGTGACAGGACTAGCGGGGGAAATGAGCAGTTCTTC.

The rearrangement links TRBV7-2 to TRBJ2-7; D possibly uses TRBD1 or TRBD2 (5 bases each). The CDR3 runs to 17 residues. Germline values: CDR1 SGHTA, CDR2 FQGNSA. V was shortened by 2 bases and J by 4 bases, with 21 bases between the two germline ends. The CDR3 sequence: CASSLPLRGPPRYEQYF. The CDR3 region has the DNA TGTGCCAGCAGCTTACCCTTGAGGGGCCCCCCCCGTTACGAGCAGTACTTC.

There are a few counts of this clonotype. The rearrangement joins TRBV18 to TRBJ2-7; D is ambiguous. Germline V gene data show CDR1 as KGHSH and CDR2 as LQKENI. The CDR3 is made up of 14 amino acids. Trimming cost V 3 bases and J 0 bases, with 9 bases left between them. The chain's CDR3 is CASSPGMSSYEQYF. The CDR3 bases are TGTGCCAGCTCACCTGGGATGAGCTCCTACGAGCAGTACTTC.

This clonotype was seen repeatedly, ten times or more. This chain connects TRBV5-1 to TRBJ2-3, with 15 bases lining up with TRBD2. This CDR3 comprises 15 residues. V trimming: 4 bases; J trimming: 8 bases; junction bases outside the gene matches: 5. Per germline, CDR1 SGHRS and CDR2 YFSETQ. CDR3 amino acids: CASSDGLAGGPTQYF. The CDR3 DNA reads TGCGCCAGCAGCGACGGACTAGCGGGGGGGCCTACGCAGTATTTT. The full variable domain, with the rest looked up from reference TRBV5-1 and TRBJ2-3, is KAGVTQTPRYLIKTRGQQVTLSCSPISGHRSVSWYQQTPGQGLQFLFEYFSETQRNKGNFPGRFSGRQFSNSRSEMNVSTLELGDSALYLCASSDGLAGGPTQYFGPGTRLTVL.

The chain links TRBV18 to TRBJ1-5, with D maybe TRBD1 (5 bases). CDR1 and CDR2 from the germline V gene are KGHSH and LQKENI. This CDR3 region has 15 residues. V gave up 2 bases and J gave up 6 bases, with 14 bases separating them. The CDR3 loop reads CASSPVRGDGQPQHF. As DNA, the CDR3 is TGTGCCAGCTCACCAGTGCGAGGGGACGGTCAGCCCCAGCATTTT.

In its sample, this clonotype was seen a few times. V and J are TRBV29-1 and TRBJ2-1; 9 bases map to TRBD1. The CDR3 length is 12 residues. CDR1 is SQVTM and CDR2 is ANQGSEA in the germline V gene. V dropped 4 bases and J dropped 15; count of bases not matched to a gene: 10. The CDR3 region has the DNA TGCAGCGTTGGCACGGCGGACAGGGGCGGGTTCTTC. This translates into CSVGTADRGGFF.

In its sample, this clonotype was seen many times. DNA for the CDR3: TGTGCCAGCAGCTTTGACCCCGGGCTGCAAGGGGAGACCCAGTACTTC. Translating gives CASSFDPGLQGETQYF. This chain joins TRBV5-6 and TRBJ2-5; no definite D call. CDR1 is SGHDT and CDR2 is YYEEEE in the germline V gene. This CDR3 spans 16 amino acids. Trimming removed 2 bases from V and 5 bases from J, with 19 bases in between. The complete variable domain, with remaining parts taken from reference TRBV5-6 and TRBJ2-5, reads DAGVTQSPTHLIKTRGQQVTLRCSPKSGHDTVSWYQQALGQGPQFIFQYYEEEERQRGNFPDRFSGHQFPNYSSELNVNALLLGDSALYLCASSFDPGLQGETQYFGPGTRLLVL.

The V and J genes are TRBV6-2 or TRBV6-3 and TRBJ2-3; the D gene is possibly TRBD2 (6 bases). Trimming left V 2 bases short and J 0 bases short, with 15 bases between. The CDR3 runs 17 residues. Per germline, CDR1 MNHEY and CDR2 SVGEGT. CDR3 loop: CASSYPSRGVSTDTQYF. The CDR3 DNA reads TGTGCCAGCAGTTACCCCTCGCGCGGGGTTAGCACAGATACGCAGTATTTT.

The chain carries TRBV5-1 and TRBJ2-5, with D perhaps TRBD2 (6 bases). Per germline, CDR1 SGHRS and CDR2 YFSETQ. V dropped 4 bases and J dropped 1 base, with 17 bases sitting between them. The CDR3 is made up of 16 amino acids. CDR3 protein: CASSLSLARVQETQYF. DNA for the CDR3: TGCGCCAGCAGCCTGTCACTAGCCCGAGTCCAAGAGACCCAGTACTTC.

The V and J genes are TRBV7-2 and TRBJ2-7; TRBD1 aligns across 7 bases. The V and J ends lost 5 bases and 3 bases, in that order; junction bases with no gene match: 4. The length of the CDR3 is 13 residues. From germline, CDR1 is SGHTA and CDR2 FQGNSA. The CDR3 reads CASSPDRYYEQYF. DNA of the CDR3: TGTGCCAGCAGCCCGGACAGGTACTACGAGCAGTACTTC.

This clonotype has a handful of counts. V is TRBV24-1 and J is TRBJ2-3; D is ambiguous. The CDR3 loop spans 14 amino acids. Germline CDR1 and CDR2: KGHDR and SFDVKD. Trimming pared 0 bases from V and 6 bases from J, leaving 9 bases between. The CDR3 is CATSDLQGIDTQYF. The CDR3 nucleotides read TGTGCCACCAGTGATTTGCAAGGGATTGATACGCAGTATTTT.

This clonotype was seen at least ten times. The CDR3 DNA is TGTGCCAGCAGCCCCCCGGGGGCGGGCTATGAGCAGTTCTTC. Translating it yields CASSPPGAGYEQFF. The J gene is TRBJ2-1, the V gene TRBV7-2, with D tentatively TRBD1 or TRBD2 (6 bases each). V gave up 5 bases and J gave up 8 bases, with 16 bases separating them. The CDR3 is 14 residues long. The germline V gene has CDR1 SGHTA and CDR2 FQGNSA.

This clonotype was observed many times. J is TRBJ2-5 and V is TRBV12-3 or TRBV12-4; D gene uncertain. V shed 4 bases and J shed 3 bases, with 15 bases lying between them. This CDR3 has 15 amino acids. The CDR3 loop is CASSSLGLRKETQYF. CDR3 DNA: TGTGCCAGCAGTTCCCTGGGTCTCCGGAAAGAGACCCAGTACTTC.

This clonotype was counted at least ten times. The J gene is TRBJ1-6, the V gene TRBV5-1, with a possible D match to TRBD1 (6 bases). The CDR3 is 13 residues long. Looked up from germline, CDR1 is SGHRS and CDR2 is YFSETQ. V lost 3 bases to trimming and J lost 15 bases, with 16 bases between them. The CDR3 here is CASSSETRGLLHF. CDR3 nucleotide sequence: TGCGCCAGCAGCTCGGAAACCAGGGGACTCCTCCACTTT.

Ten or more counts support this clonotype. The chain combines TRBV5-1 with TRBJ2-1; D gene uncertain. The germline CDR1 and CDR2 sequences are SGHRS and YFSETQ. With 0 bases removed from V and 7 bases from J, the gap between germline ends came to 11 bases. The CDR3 is 14 amino acids. The CDR3 region has the DNA TGCGCCAGCAGCTTGGGGTCCCTGGGGAATGAGCAGTTCTTC. It encodes CASSLGSLGNEQFF.

V is TRBV2 and J is TRBJ2-2; 9 bases match TRBD2. V was pared by 10 bases and J by 0 bases, with 9 bases of the junction left unmatched. Germline-derived CDR1 and CDR2 are SNHLY and FYNNEI. The CDR3 has 16 amino acids. As DNA, the CDR3 is TGTGCCACCCCGGGTAGCGGGGGTGCGAACACCGGGGAGCTGTTTTTT. Amino acid sequence: CATPGSGGANTGELFF.